These 20 T cell receptor gamma chains were sequenced from one sample in a study of gamma delta lymphoproliferative disorders and STAT genes. The receptor sequences were amplified from genomic DNA of peripheral blood mononuclear cells. TCRdb re-called the multiplex PCR reads with CATT. The top ten hold about two thirds of the sample, which has 1,500 to 2,500 gamma-chain clones, roughly 7% seen once. Sequencing was performed on blood. These receptors came from a human donor with gamma-delta T-cell large granular lymphocyte leukemia.

In its sample, this clone was seen a few times. This rearrangement joins TRGV9 to TRGJ1 or TRGJ2. The J gene is not listed in TCRdb, so it was assigned here from a DNA match to germline. Losses at the gene ends were 6 bases for V and 0 bases for J; bases not matched to a gene: 5. Germline assignment: CDR1 GITISATS and CDR2 ISYDGTV (reference sequence). The CDR3 has 13 amino acids. CDR3 loop: CALWLWNYYKKLF. CDR3 DNA: TGTGCCTTGTGGCTTTGGAATTATTATAAGAAACTCTTT.

As for this clone: Because the CDR3's place on the DNA is in doubt, the DNA is left out and the CDR3 is given as listed by TCRdb. The V gene was identified as TRGV11, while no J gene was called. TRGV11 is filed as an ORF, its function uncertain. With termini counted, the CDR3 has 16 amino acids. CDR3 loop: CTTVPAVVNSDWIKTF.

By frequency in the sample, this clone is medium-sized. This sample also contains other DNA sequences that code for the same CDR3. This CDR3 reads CATWAPNYYKKLF. CDR3 bases: TGTGCCACCTGGGCCCCGAATTATTATAAGAAACTCTTT. This chain uses TRGV8 with TRGJ1 or TRGJ2. The J gene, absent from TCRdb, was called here by matching the DNA to germline. Per the germline V gene, CDR1 is VENAVY and CDR2 is YDSYNSRV. V was pared by 5 bases and J by 0 bases, with 4 bases of the junction left unmatched. The CDR3 has 13 residues.

This clone is medium-sized by share. The rearrangement links TRGV8 to TRGJP1. Here the J gene came from matching the DNA to germline, since TCRdb omits it. The CDR3 has 16 residues. The V segment lost 3 bases and the J segment 2 bases; nucleotides outside the gene matches: 9. Germline V lookup: CDR1 VENAVY, CDR2 YDSYNSRV. CDR3 nucleotide sequence: TGTGCCACCTGGGATGGAGGAGGGACCACTGGTTGGTTCAAGATATTT. Protein: CATWDGGGTTGWFKIF.

The J gene is TRGJ1 or TRGJ2, the V gene TRGV11. The J gene was missing in TCRdb and was found by matching the end of the DNA to germline. TRGV11 is known as an ORF, though its function is uncertain. The ends lost 9 bases at V and 8 bases at J; junction bases unmatched: 16. This CDR3 spans 14 amino acids. As DNA, the CDR3 is TGTGCCTGCTGGCCTTCCCCCCGAAAAAATAAGAAACTCTTT. Translation: CACWPSPRKNKKLF.

By sample share, this clone is medium-sized. This chain joins TRGV2 and TRGJP1. TCRdb is silent on the J gene; assignment here came from matching the DNA to germline. Germline CDR1 and CDR2: EGSNGY and YDSYNSKV. V dropped 0 bases and J dropped 8; count of bases not matched to a gene: 6. The CDR3 is 14 amino acids. As DNA, the CDR3 is TGTGCCACCTGGGACGGGCTTCGGGGTTGGTTCAAGATATTT. Its protein is CATWDGLRGWFKIF.

In its sample, this clone ranks as medium-sized (0.01 to 0.1%). The sample carries other DNA sequences with the same CDR3. The chain has TRGV2 and TRGJ1 or TRGJ2. TCRdb is silent on the J gene; assignment here came from matching the DNA to germline. Trimming cost V 0 bases and J 1 base; bases outside gene matches: 3. The CDR3 sequence is 14 residues long. The germline CDR1 and CDR2 sequences are EGSNGY and YDSYNSKV. The CDR3 region is CATWDGPNYYKKLF. The CDR3 bases are TGTGCCACCTGGGACGGGCCAAATTATTATAAGAAACTCTTT.

This clone is categorized as large. At the DNA level, this CDR3 is encoded by other sequences in the same sample as well. The chain recombines TRGV2 with TRGJ1 or TRGJ2. The J gene was missing in TCRdb and was found by matching the end of the DNA to germline. The germline gives CDR1 EGSNGY, CDR2 YDSYNSKV. This CDR3 spans 14 amino acids. V was clipped by 1 base and J by 0 bases; unmatched bases: 3. CDR3: CATWDGPNYYKKLF. DNA for the CDR3: TGTGCCACCTGGGACGGCCCGAATTATTATAAGAAACTCTTT.

Sample share makes this clone medium-sized. The genes are TRGV3 and TRGJ1 or TRGJ2. TCRdb gives no J gene; it was assigned here by matching the DNA to germline. This CDR3 spans 13 amino acids. V dropped 0 bases and J dropped 6; count of bases not matched to a gene: 5. The germline gives CDR1 VTNTFY, CDR2 YDVSTARD (reference sequence). The CDR3 DNA reads TGTGCCACCTGGGACAGGCATGGTTATAAGAAACTCTTT. It specifies CATWDRHGYKKLF.

By sample fraction, this clone is medium-sized. A much bigger clone sits one base away, suggesting this may be a read error. The chain has TRGV10 and TRGJP1. No J segment appears in TCRdb, so it was assigned here by matching the sequence to germline. TRGV10 is annotated as an ORF whose role is uncertain. CDR3 size: 15 residues. The CDR3 loop is CAAWAYHTNGWFKIF. The CDR3, as DNA: TGTGCTGCGTGGGCCTATCATACCAATGGTTGGTTCAAGATATTT.

This clone is categorized as medium-sized. The V gene is TRGV2, the J gene TRGJP1. Matching the DNA to germline supplied the J gene, which TCRdb does not give. With 0 bases clipped from V and 4 bases from J, the junction kept 5 bases outside the gene matches. The CDR3 runs to 15 residues. Germline V gene data show CDR1 as EGSNGY and CDR2 as YDSYNSKV. The CDR3 DNA is TGTGCCACCTGGGACGGGCTGAACACTGGTTGGTTCAAGATATTT. Its translation is CATWDGLNTGWFKIF.

Relative to its sample, this clone is medium-sized (0.01 to 0.1%). The chain carries TRGV3 and TRGJ1 or TRGJ2. The J gene, not given by TCRdb, was assigned here from a germline match of the nucleotide sequence. Germline trimming cut 3 bases from V and 1 base from J; bases unmatched to any gene: 3. The CDR3 spans 13 residues. The germline V gene has CDR1 VTNTFY and CDR2 YDVSTARD (reference sequence). The CDR3 DNA reads as TGTGCCACCTGGGACGGTAATTATTATAAGAAACTCTTT. It is translated as CATWDGNYYKKLF.

A few counts support this clone. Other DNA sequences in this specimen translate into the identical CDR3. The chain combines TRGV9 with TRGJ1 or TRGJ2. The J gene comes from matching the DNA to germline here; TCRdb lacks it. V trimming: 0 bases; J trimming: 6 bases; junction bases outside the gene matches: 5. Germline CDR1 reads GITISATS; CDR2 reads ISYDGTV (reference sequence). CDR3 length: 13 residues. CDR3 DNA sequence: TGTGCCTTGTGGGAGGTGCTTGGTTATAAGAAACTCTTT. As protein: CALWEVLGYKKLF.

This clone is classed as medium-sized. The chain recombines TRGV8 with TRGJP2. TCRdb lists no J gene, so it was determined here by aligning the DNA to germline. The CDR3 is made up of 14 amino acids. Looked up from germline, CDR1 is VENAVY and CDR2 is YDSYNSRV. Unmatched junction bases numbered 9, after V lost 6 bases and J lost 5 bases. The CDR3: CATWTPGSDWIKTF. The CDR3 DNA is TGTGCCACCTGGACCCCCGGAAGTGATTGGATCAAGACGTTT.

This clone qualifies as medium-sized (0.01 to 0.1%). The chain employs TRGV2 and TRGJ1 or TRGJ2. The J gene was missing in TCRdb and was found by matching the end of the DNA to germline. This CDR3 is built from 15 residues. V dropped 2 bases and J dropped 4; count of bases not matched to a gene: 11. Germline V gene lookup returns CDR1 EGSNGY and CDR2 YDSYNSKV. CDR3 sequence reads: CATWDVPKRYYKKLF. The CDR3 region has the DNA TGTGCCACCTGGGACGTTCCAAAAAGGTATTATAAGAAACTCTTT.

This chain links TRGV2 with TRGJP. TCRdb does not report a J gene; here it was assigned by matching the DNA to germline references. Losses at the gene ends were 0 bases for V and 7 bases for J; bases not matched to a gene: 6. The V gene's germline CDR1 is EGSNGY and CDR2 YDSYNSKV. This CDR3 has 17 residues. CDR3 sequence (DNA): TGTGCCACCTGGGACGGGCTTAGGGAGTTGGGCAAAAAAATCAAGGTATTT. This encodes CATWDGLRELGKKIKVF.

A word on this clone: The translation of this DNA and the TCRdb protein of a much larger clone differ at residue 9, probably owing to a read error; the protein shown here is translated from the DNA. CDR3 protein: CATWDRRNNGWFKIF. The CDR3 nucleotides are TGTGCCACCTGGGACAGGAGGAACAATGGTTGGTTCAAGATATTT. The chain employs TRGV3 and TRGJP1. TCRdb carries no J gene annotation; the J gene was assigned here by matching the DNA with germline. Germline assignment: CDR1 VTNTFY and CDR2 YDVSTARD (reference sequence). The ends lost 0 bases at V and 7 bases at J; junction bases unmatched: 8. The CDR3 is 15 residues long.

Only a few counts were recorded for this clone. This could be a read error, since a much larger clone is one nucleotide away. Within the sample, other DNA sequences also encode this same CDR3. The chain couples TRGV2 to TRGJP2. The J gene, left out of TCRdb, was set here by checking the DNA against germline. Trimming cost V 0 bases and J 0 bases; bases outside gene matches: 13. Germline V gene sequence: CDR1 EGSNGY, CDR2 YDSYNSKV. This CDR3 has 19 residues. The CDR3 DNA is TGTGCCACCTGGGACGGGCACAGTCATGGATATAGTAGTGATTGGATCAAGACGTTT. Translated: CATWDGHSHGYSSDWIKTF.

This clone was found a few times. The protein TCRdb lists differs from the translation of the DNA at residue 9; the protein given here is translated from the DNA itself. V gene TRGV2 combines with J gene TRGJ1 or TRGJ2. The J gene, missing from TCRdb, was assigned here through DNA to germline matching. This CDR3 is built from 14 residues. Germline CDR1 reads EGSNGY; CDR2 reads YDSYNSKV. V gave up 0 bases and J gave up 7 bases; unmatched junction bases: 9. As DNA, the CDR3 is TGTGCCACCTGGGACGGGCCTACCCAGTATAAGAAACTCTTT. This gives the protein CATWDGPTQYKKLF.

Only a few counts were recorded for this clone. V usage is TRGV9 and J usage is TRGJ1 or TRGJ2. TCRdb offers no J gene call, so here the DNA was matched to germline to obtain one. Trimming removed 5 bases from V and 5 bases from J; junction bases left unmatched: 9. Looked up from germline, CDR1 is GITISATS and CDR2 is ISYDGTV (reference sequence). This CDR3 is 13 amino acids long. The CDR3 protein is CALWGTRDYKKLF. The CDR3, as DNA: TGTGCCTTGTGGGGGACTCGGGATTATAAGAAACTCTTT.